The clone carrying this T cell receptor beta chain was seen many times. Its matching antigen is unknown. The record originates from a study of T cell repertoires in cytomegalovirus infection. Turning to the study itself: It was the public TCR beta signatures that indicated both CMV infection and matching HLA type.

The study's findings and limits: Dominating the ex vivo response were HLA-C-restricted CMV-specific TCR beta clonotypes. Cumulative frequency (of public TCR beta family members) identified carriers of CMV plus the relevant HLA.

TCRdb independently ran MiXCR on the reads; one entry per CDR3 protein. The table records approximately 110,000 distinct CDR3 sequences, more than 25% of them present only once. Germline-derived CDR1 and CDR2 are MNHNS and SASEGT. The CDR3 length is 15 residues. Trimming cost V 5 bases and J 0 bases, with 13 bases left between them. This sample comprised CD8+ T cells from cultured PBMCs, obtained from culture after CMV antigen stimulation. This TCR came from a human donor in good health (CMV status not recorded). Some clones in this sample may be carry-over from other donors' samples. This chain links TRBV6-1 with TRBJ1-2; the D is unclear. The CDR3 loop is CASSSAGEANYGYTF. The CDR3 DNA sequence: TGTGCCAGCAGTTCTGCCGGGGAAGCTAACTATGGCTACACCTTC.